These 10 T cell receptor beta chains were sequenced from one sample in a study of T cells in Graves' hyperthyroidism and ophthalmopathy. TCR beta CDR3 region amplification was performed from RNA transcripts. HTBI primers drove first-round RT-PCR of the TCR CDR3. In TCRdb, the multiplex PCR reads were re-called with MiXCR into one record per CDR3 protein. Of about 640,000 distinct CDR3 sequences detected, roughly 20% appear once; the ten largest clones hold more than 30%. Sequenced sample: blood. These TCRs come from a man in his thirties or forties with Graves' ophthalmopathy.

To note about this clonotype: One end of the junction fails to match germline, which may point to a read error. This chain's CDR3 is CAGSPGTFSYEQYF. CDR3 nucleotides: TGTGCCGGCAGTCCTGGGACATTCTCCTACGAGCAGTACTTC. The chain couples TRBV27 to TRBJ2-7; D may be TRBD1 (6 bases). From germline, CDR1 is MNHEY and CDR2 SMNVEV (reference sequence). The CDR3 is 14 residues long.

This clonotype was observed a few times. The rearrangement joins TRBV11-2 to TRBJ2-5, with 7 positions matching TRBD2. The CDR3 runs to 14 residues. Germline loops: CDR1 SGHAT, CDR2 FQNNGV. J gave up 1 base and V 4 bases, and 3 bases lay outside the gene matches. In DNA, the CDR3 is TGTGCCAGCAGCTCAACTAGCGCCCAAGAGACCCAGTACTTC. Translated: CASSSTSAQETQYF.

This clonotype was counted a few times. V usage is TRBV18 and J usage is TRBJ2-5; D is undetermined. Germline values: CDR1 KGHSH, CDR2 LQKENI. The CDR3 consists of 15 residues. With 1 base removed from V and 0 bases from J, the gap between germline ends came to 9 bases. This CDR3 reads CASSPRRSDQETQYF. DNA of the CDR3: TGTGCCAGCTCACCACGACGGAGCGACCAAGAGACCCAGTACTTC.

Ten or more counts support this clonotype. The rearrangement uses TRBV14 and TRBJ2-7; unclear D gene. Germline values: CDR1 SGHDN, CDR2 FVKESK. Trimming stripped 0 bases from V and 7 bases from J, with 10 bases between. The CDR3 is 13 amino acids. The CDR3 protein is CASSQDPGWEQYF. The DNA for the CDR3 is TGTGCCAGCAGCCAAGATCCCGGATGGGAGCAGTACTTC.

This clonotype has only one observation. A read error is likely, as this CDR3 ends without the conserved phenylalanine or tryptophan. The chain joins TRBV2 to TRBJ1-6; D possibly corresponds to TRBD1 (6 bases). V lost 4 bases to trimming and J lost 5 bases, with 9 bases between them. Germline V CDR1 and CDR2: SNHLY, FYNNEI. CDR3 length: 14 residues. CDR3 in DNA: TGTGCCAGCAGTGTTCACAGGGATAATTCACCCCTCCACCTT. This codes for CASSVHRDNSPLHL.

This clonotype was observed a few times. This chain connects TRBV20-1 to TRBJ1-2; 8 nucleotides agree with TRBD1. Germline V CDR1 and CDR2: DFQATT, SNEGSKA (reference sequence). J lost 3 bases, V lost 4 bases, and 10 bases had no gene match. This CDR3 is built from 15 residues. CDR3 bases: TGCAGTGCTAACAGGGGGGCCACAGCGGACTATGGCTACACCTTC. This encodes CSANRGATADYGYTF.

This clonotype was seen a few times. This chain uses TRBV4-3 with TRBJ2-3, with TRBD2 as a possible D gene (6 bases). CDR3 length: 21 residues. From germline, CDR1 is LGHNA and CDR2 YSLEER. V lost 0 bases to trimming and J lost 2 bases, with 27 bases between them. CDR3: CASSQERYVGGLTRNTDTQYF. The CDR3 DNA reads TGCGCCAGCAGCCAAGAGAGATATGTCGGTGGACTAACTAGAAACACAGATACGCAGTATTTT.

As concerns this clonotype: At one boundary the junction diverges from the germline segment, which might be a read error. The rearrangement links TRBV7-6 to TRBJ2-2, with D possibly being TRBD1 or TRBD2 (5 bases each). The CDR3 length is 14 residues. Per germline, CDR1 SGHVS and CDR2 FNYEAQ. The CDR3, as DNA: TGTGCCAGCAGCCCACAGAGGGACCTGGGGGTGCTGTTTTTT. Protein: CASSPQRDLGVLFF.

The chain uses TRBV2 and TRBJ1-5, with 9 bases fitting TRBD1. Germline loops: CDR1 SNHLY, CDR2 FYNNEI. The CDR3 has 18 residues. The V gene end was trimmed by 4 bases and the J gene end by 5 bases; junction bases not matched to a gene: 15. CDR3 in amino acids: CASSGGQGVSYEDQPQHF. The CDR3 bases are TGTGCCAGCAGTGGGGGACAGGGAGTGTCCTACGAGGATCAGCCCCAGCATTTT.

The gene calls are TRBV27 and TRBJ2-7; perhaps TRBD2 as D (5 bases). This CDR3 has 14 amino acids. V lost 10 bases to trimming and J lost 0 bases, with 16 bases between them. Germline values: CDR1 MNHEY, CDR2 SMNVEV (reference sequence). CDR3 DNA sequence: TGTGCCAACCCTAGAGCGGATGACTCCTACGAGCAGTACTTC. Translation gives CANPRADDSYEQYF.